Below are 6 T cell receptor beta chains sequenced from a single sample in a study of T cell repertoires in cytomegalovirus infection. The antigens for these receptors are not known. TCRdb called the reads again in MiXCR, with one record for every CDR3 protein. This sample yields fewer than 950,000 distinct CDR3 sequences, of which 30% to 35% are seen a single time; over 10% belongs to the top ten. The material was cultured CD8+ T cells from PBMCs, obtained from culture after CMV antigen stimulation. The receptor set was obtained from a human donor in good health (CMV status not recorded). Some clones in this sample may be carry-over from other donors' samples.

This chain joins TRBV18 and TRBJ2-7; TRBD1 is a possible D gene (6 bases). The V end lost 4 bases, the J end lost 4 bases, and 14 bases lay between the germline ends. The CDR3 is 14 residues long. CDR1 is KGHSH, CDR2 LQKENI, per germline. The CDR3 coding sequence is TGTGCCAGCTCACTGTCAGGGGAGAGATACGAGCAGTACTTC. The encoded protein is CASSLSGERYEQYF.

CDR3 region: CASSLALRRPVYEQYF. CDR3 DNA: TGTGCCAGCAGTTTAGCGCTCAGGAGGCCCGTCTACGAGCAGTACTTC. V usage is TRBV12-3 or TRBV12-4 and J usage is TRBJ2-7, with D perhaps matching TRBD2 (5 bases). The germline V and J ends were trimmed by 0 bases and 3 bases, with 15 bases remaining between them. The CDR3 is made up of 16 amino acids.

This chain connects TRBV13 to TRBJ2-1; 8 bases line up with TRBD1. The V gene end was trimmed by 3 bases and the J gene end by 6 bases; junction bases not matched to a gene: 7. This CDR3 is built from 15 residues. The germline gives CDR1 PRHDT, CDR2 FYEKMQ (reference sequence). The CDR3 loop reads CASSFFDRGGNEQFF. The DNA for the CDR3 is TGTGCCAGCAGCTTCTTCGACAGGGGAGGCAATGAGCAGTTCTTC. The entire variable domain, with the rest obtained from reference TRBV13 and TRBJ2-1, is as follows: AAGVIQSPRHLIKEKRETATLKCYPIPRHDTVYWYQQGPGQDPQFLISFYEKMQSDKGSIPDRFSAQQFSDYHSELNMSSLELGDSALYFCASSFFDRGGNEQFFGPGTRLTVL.

The table lists this clonotype with a few counts. The chain has TRBV2 and TRBJ2-1; tentative D call: TRBD2 (6 bases). V lost 7 bases and J 3 bases, leaving 10 bases between the germline ends. CDR1 and CDR2 (germline): SNHLY, FYNNEI. The CDR3 extends over 13 amino acids. The CDR3, as DNA: TGTGCCAGCAATACGGGGGTCTACAATGAGCAGTTCTTC. Protein sequence: CASNTGVYNEQFF.

The rearrangement joins TRBV19 to TRBJ2-1; 8 bases fit TRBD1. This CDR3 has 17 amino acids. The V segment lost 0 bases and the J segment 3 bases; nucleotides outside the gene matches: 7. Germline CDR1 and CDR2: LNHDA and SQIVND (reference sequence). CDR3 coding DNA: TGTGCCAGTAGTATAGACTGGACAGGGAGCTTCTACAATGAGCAGTTCTTC. This codes for CASSIDWTGSFYNEQFF.

This clonotype was observed at least ten times. The V and J genes are TRBV7-2 and TRBJ2-3; 9 bases line up with TRBD1. The CDR3 sequence is 15 residues long. V was pared by 6 bases and J by 1 base, with 5 bases of the junction left unmatched. CDR1 and CDR2 (germline): SGHTA, FQGNSA. The CDR3 DNA reads TGTGCCAGCAGTCCGGGACAGGGCCGCACAGATACGCAGTATTTT. Translated: CASSPGQGRTDTQYF. Supplemented by reference TRBV7-2 and TRBJ2-3, the full variable domain reads GAGVSQSPSNKVTEKGKDVELRCDPISGHTALYWYRQSLGQGLEFLIYFQGNSAPDKSGLPSDRFSAERTGGSVSTLTIQRTQQEDSAVYLCASSPGQGRTDTQYFGPGTRLTVL.